The entry that follows covers one T cell receptor beta chain sequence. This clone was seen a single time. Its binding antigen is unknown. Base quality data are lacking; no much larger clone is found one base away. The V end loses 1 base and the J end loses 11 bases, and a stretch of 11 bases separates them. The CDR3 runs 12 residues from the cysteine to the phenylalanine. Only the CDR3 part of the read is kept: 36 bases, read in frame from the first base. CDR1 and CDR2, looked up from the germline V gene, are LGHNA and YNFKEQ. This record comes from a study of blood T cell repertoires in COVID-19 (dated by TCRdb to the early 2020s). Some background on the complete study: Collaborator samples came from the United States, Italy and Spain and covered acute and convalescent phases of COVID-19. The material from the prospective study consisted of cDNA or gDNA derived from T cells, B-cell-depleted T cells, or PBMCs. Where available, HLA class I and class II types were taken from metadata supplied by the sample provider and were not determined by assay-based typing. The repertoires were released in a freely available public database intended as a resource for research on the immune response to SARS-CoV-2. Samples were obtained from the ongoing ImmuneRACE study (first 160 participants) and from 1,000 to 1,500 subjects provided by 6 global collaborators. Deeply sampled blood TCRbeta repertoires from subjects exposed to, actively infected with, or recovered from COVID-19 were included in the dataset. The sample metadata nearly always contained a de-identified subject ID, COVID-19 status, age in years and sex. Study-wide findings and limitations: How much clinical and demographic metadata was included differed by source and by participant, and the metadata was provided uncurated.

Collaborating institutions collected whole blood in K2EDTA tubes following their own protocols. For TCRbeta analysis, collaborators shipped samples as frozen whole blood, isolated PBMCs, or DNA extracted from either of those sample types. The immunoSEQ Assay, a bias-controlled multiplex PCR, was used to amplify TCRbeta CDR3 regions from genomic DNA. In the paper's pipeline: Nucleated cell counts per sample were estimated from amplification of reference gene primers within the assay. Sequence reads were collapsed and filtered to measure the absolute abundance of every unique TCRbeta CDR3 rearrangement. For each sample, productive Simpson clonality was calculated as the square root of Simpson's diversity index over productive rearrangements. Sourced from immuneACCESS, this table was stored by TCRdb with only in-frame sequences that have V and J called. A share of the clones is absent; for the studies checked, an unresolved V gene accounts for under half, and the remainder has no known explanation. Clonal size and the V and J genes are those of that table, whereas D and trimming came from the DNA. For this sample the table gives 150,000 or so clones, of which more than 65% were detected only once. The ten most abundant clones make up about 7% of the sample.

The chain employs TRBV4-2 and TRBJ1-1; no D gene call is confident. Sequences were obtained from peripheral blood. This TCR derives from a woman aged 50 to 60 in a cohort sampled during active or convalescent COVID-19. The CDR3 is CASSQGKGAAFF. The DNA sequence is as follows: TGTGCCAGCAGCCAAGGTAAGGGAGCGGCTTTCTTT.